Listed below are T cell receptor beta chains from one sample, sequenced in a study of monozygotic twins with inflammatory bowel disease. TCRdb reprocessed the 5' RACE reads and stores each CDR3 protein as one record, lacking DNA. The repertoire shows nearly 450,000 distinct CDR3 sequences; the top ten hold 2% to 2.5%. The specimen was blood. All receptors come from a human donor with ulcerative colitis or Crohn's disease, or a healthy co-twin of an affected twin (not recorded which). Both conserved end residues are part of each CDR3.

j_gene: TRBJ2-1
v_gene: TRBV7-3
CDR3aa: CASSIYSGSYNEQFF

j_gene: TRBJ2-7
v_gene: TRBV6-6
CDR3aa: CASTGGPHEQYF

j_gene: TRBJ2-5
v_gene: TRBV15
CDR3aa: CATSSPTDSLFETQYF

j_gene: TRBJ1-1
v_gene: TRBV29-1
CDR3aa: CSASHSGNTEAFF

j_gene: TRBJ1-6
v_gene: TRBV14
CDR3aa: CASRLGISPLHF

j_gene: TRBJ1-5
v_gene: TRBV20-1
CDR3aa: CSARVQGFGQAQHF

j_gene: TRBJ2-3
v_gene: TRBV7-2
CDR3aa: CASSLAWGSSTDTQYF

j_gene: TRBJ2-1
v_gene: TRBV5-1
CDR3aa: CASSLDKEQFF

j_gene: TRBJ2-7
v_gene: TRBV5-1
CDR3aa: CASSLGDTAYEQYF

j_gene: TRBJ2-5
v_gene: TRBV28
CDR3aa: CASSYGAGETQYF

j_gene: TRBJ2-3
v_gene: TRBV11-2
CDR3aa: CASSRTSGIKMTHSTDTQYF

j_gene: TRBJ1-2
v_gene: TRBV7-2
CDR3aa: CASSTRGGLYGYTF

j_gene: TRBJ2-5
v_gene: TRBV7-8
CDR3aa: CASSRGRSAETQYF

j_gene: TRBJ2-7
v_gene: TRBV25-1
CDR3aa: CASSETGSYEQYF